The rows below give T cell receptor beta chains drawn from one sample of a study of cytomegalovirus exposure and HLA in healthy donors. Profiled with immunoSEQ multiplex PCR; TCRdb holds only in-frame clones, not every one. Of under 110,000 clones detected, 82% appear once; the ten largest clones hold less than 2%. Sequences were obtained from PBMCs. The receptor set was obtained from a man aged 45-60 years in good health and CMV-seronegative. Each CDR3 is given with its conserved first and last residue. A D gene is named only where the DNA matches it firmly. Size is stated for part of the rows, as once, few or many counts, or as a class when the clone is expanded.

D: .
size: few
V: TRBV5-6
J: TRBJ2-7
DNA: TGTGCCAGCAACACAGGGTTCTACGAGCAGTACTTC
CDR3: CASNTGFYEQYF

D: TRBD2
size: .
V: TRBV7-6
J: TRBJ2-3
DNA: TGTGCCAGCAGCCCGGGGTTCACCGGACTAGCGATCACAGATACGCAGTATTTT
CDR3: CASSPGFTGLAITDTQYF

D: TRBD1
size: .
V: TRBV19
J: TRBJ1-4
DNA: TGTGCCAGTAGTATAGTCGTCGGGACAGGAATGCAAACTAATGAAAAACTGTTTTTT
CDR3: CASSIVVGTGMQTNEKLFF

D: .
size: .
V: TRBV7-2
J: TRBJ1-4
DNA: TGTGCCAGCAGCAGGGGAACTAATGAAAAACTGTTTTTT
CDR3: CASSRGTNEKLFF

D: .
size: once
V: TRBV19
J: TRBJ1-6
DNA: TGTGCCAGTAGTATAGGGCAGGCGAGTAATTCACCCCTCCACTTT
CDR3: CASSIGQASNSPLHF

D: .
size: .
V: TRBV6-1
J: TRBJ1-6
DNA: TGTGCCAGCAGTGAAACGGGGTTCTTGTCACCCCTCCACTTT
CDR3: CASSETGFLSPLHF

D: .
size: .
V: TRBV6-5
J: TRBJ1-2
DNA: TGTGCCAGCAGAAAATTGGACAGATCTAACTATGGCTACACCTTC
CDR3: CASRKLDRSNYGYTF

D: TRBD1
size: .
V: TRBV6-6
J: TRBJ1-2
DNA: TGTGCCAGCAGACACCGGGACAGGGAGCTCTACACCTTC
CDR3: CASRHRDRELYTF

D: TRBD2
size: .
V: TRBV18
J: TRBJ2-1
DNA: TGTGCCAGCTCACCAGCTAGCGGGGATTTGAATGAGCAGTTCTTC
CDR3: CASSPASGDLNEQFF

D: TRBD1
size: .
V: TRBV29-1
J: TRBJ1-2
DNA: TGCAGCGTTCCTACAGGGGAGGACTATGGCTACACCTTC
CDR3: CSVPTGEDYGYTF

D: .
size: .
V: TRBV7-2
J: TRBJ1-2
DNA: TGTGCCAGCAGCTTAAGGCGGTCCTATGGCTACACCTTC
CDR3: CASSLRRSYGYTF

D: TRBD1
size: .
V: TRBV27
J: TRBJ1-1
DNA: TGTGCCAGCAGACTAGGTGGGACAGGGGGCCTTTTCTTT
CDR3: CASRLGGTGGLFF

D: TRBD1
size: .
V: TRBV29-1
J: TRBJ2-1
DNA: TGCAGCGTGACCGGGACAGGTCTTGATGAGCAGTTCTTC
CDR3: CSVTGTGLDEQFF

D: .
size: .
V: TRBV5-6
J: TRBJ1-4
DNA: TGTGCCAGCAGTTCATTACAGGGTGTAAAAGAAAAACTGTTTTTT
CDR3: CASSSLQGVKEKLFF

D: .
size: .
V: TRBV6-5
J: TRBJ2-1
DNA: TGTGCCAGCAGGTCTTACAATGAGCAGTTCTTC
CDR3: CASRSYNEQFF

D: .
size: .
V: TRBV28
J: TRBJ1-3
DNA: TGTGCCAGCGCCCTGGGACTTTCTGGAAACACCATATATTTT
CDR3: CASALGLSGNTIYF

D: TRBD1
size: .
V: TRBV2
J: TRBJ1-6
DNA: TGTGCCAGCAAGAGGACAGGGGAAAGGTCACCCCTCCACTTT
CDR3: CASKRTGERSPLHF

D: TRBD2
size: .
V: TRBV19
J: TRBJ2-4
DNA: TGTGCCAGTAGTATAGAGGGACTAGCGGGGGGGCGTGGCAAAAACATTCAGTACTTC
CDR3: CASSIEGLAGGRGKNIQYF

D: .
size: .
V: TRBV7-7
J: TRBJ1-3
DNA: TGTGCCAGCAGTCTCGGGGGGCCTGGAAACACCATATATTTT
CDR3: CASSLGGPGNTIYF

D: .
size: .
V: TRBV6-6
J: TRBJ2-1
DNA: TGTGCCAGCAGAGTGTTAGGGAGCTCCTACAATGAGCAGTTCTTC
CDR3: CASRVLGSSYNEQFF